The clone carrying this T cell receptor beta chain was seen a handful of times. The antigen remains undetermined. The V gene end was trimmed by 8 bases and the J gene end by 2 bases; junction bases not matched to a gene: 10. The germline V gene has CDR1 MNHEY and CDR2 SMNVEV (reference sequence). This CDR3 comprises 15 residues. Before thyroid surgery, none of the patients had received any treatment. This sample was included in a study of metastatic and nonmetastatic thyroid tumors. Study-wide results and limits: Compared with benign nodules, malignant thyroid tumors were reported to have significantly higher TCR beta diversity in both blood and tumor.

Original methodology: To classify distant metastasis in papillary thyroid cancer, a model was built from CDR3 differences across clinicopathological groups. TCRdb re-analyzed the PCR reads through MiXCR. TCRdb, not the original authors, processed these V and J calls. Of tens of thousands of clones listed, 35% to 45% are singletons. The sequence derives from a male donor with papillary thyroid cancer or a benign thyroid nodule (not recorded which). Some clones in this sample may be carry-over from other donors' samples. Input material: blood. This rearrangement joins TRBV27 to TRBJ2-7, with 9 positions matching TRBD2. The CDR3: CASVLKLAGAYEQYF. The CDR3 nucleotides read TGTGCCAGCGTCCTCAAATTAGCGGGGGCCTACGAGCAGTACTTC.